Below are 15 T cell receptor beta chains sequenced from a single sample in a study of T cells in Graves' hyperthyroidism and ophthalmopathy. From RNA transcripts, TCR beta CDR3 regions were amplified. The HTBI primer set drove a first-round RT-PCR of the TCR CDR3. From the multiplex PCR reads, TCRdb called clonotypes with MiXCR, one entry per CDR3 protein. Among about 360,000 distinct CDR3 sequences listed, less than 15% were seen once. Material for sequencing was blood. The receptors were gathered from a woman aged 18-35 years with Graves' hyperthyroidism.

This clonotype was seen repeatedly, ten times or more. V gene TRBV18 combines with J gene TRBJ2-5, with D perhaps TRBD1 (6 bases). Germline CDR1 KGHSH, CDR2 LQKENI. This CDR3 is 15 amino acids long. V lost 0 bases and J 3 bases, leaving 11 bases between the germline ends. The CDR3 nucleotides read TGTGCCAGCTCACCACCCGGGACACTCAAAGAGACCCAGTACTTC. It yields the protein CASSPPGTLKETQYF.

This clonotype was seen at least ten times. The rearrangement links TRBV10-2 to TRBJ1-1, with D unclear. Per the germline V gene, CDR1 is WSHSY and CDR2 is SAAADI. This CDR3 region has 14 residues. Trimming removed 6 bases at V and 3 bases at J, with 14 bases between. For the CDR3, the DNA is TGCGCCAGCAGGGCCGGGCCTCGGGACACTGAAGCTTTCTTT. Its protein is CASRAGPRDTEAFF.

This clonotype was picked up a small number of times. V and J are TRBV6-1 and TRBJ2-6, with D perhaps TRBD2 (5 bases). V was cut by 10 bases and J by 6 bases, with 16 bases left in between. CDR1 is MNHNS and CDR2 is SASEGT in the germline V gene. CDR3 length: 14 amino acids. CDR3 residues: CATLPLDSANVLTF. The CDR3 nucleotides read TGTGCCACTCTACCTTTGGACTCGGCCAACGTCCTGACTTTC.

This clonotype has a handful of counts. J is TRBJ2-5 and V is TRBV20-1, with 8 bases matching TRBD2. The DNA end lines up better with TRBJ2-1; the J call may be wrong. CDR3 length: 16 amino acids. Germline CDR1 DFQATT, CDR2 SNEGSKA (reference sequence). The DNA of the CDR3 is TGCAGTGCTAGATTGGGGAGCGGGAGTCTGGTAGAGACCCAGTTCTTC. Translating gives CSARLGSGSLVETQFF.

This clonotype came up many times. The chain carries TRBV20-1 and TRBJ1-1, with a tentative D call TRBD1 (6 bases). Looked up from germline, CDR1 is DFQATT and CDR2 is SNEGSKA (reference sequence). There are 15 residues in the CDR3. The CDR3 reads CSPRGGARMNTEAFF. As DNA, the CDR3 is TGCAGCCCGAGGGGGGGGGCCCGGATGAACACTGAAGCTTTCTTT.

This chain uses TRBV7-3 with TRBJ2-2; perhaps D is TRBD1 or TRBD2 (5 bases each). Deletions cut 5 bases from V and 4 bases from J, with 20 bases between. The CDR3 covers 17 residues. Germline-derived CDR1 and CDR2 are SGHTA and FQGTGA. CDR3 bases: TGTGCCAGCAGCCCCGGTCTGGGGGAAAAGAGCACCGGGGAGCTGTTTTTT. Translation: CASSPGLGEKSTGELFF.

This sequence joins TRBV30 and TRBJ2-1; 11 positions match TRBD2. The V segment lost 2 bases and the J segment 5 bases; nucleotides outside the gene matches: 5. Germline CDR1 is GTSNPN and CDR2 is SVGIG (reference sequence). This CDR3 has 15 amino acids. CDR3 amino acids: CAWSRLAGIHNEQFF. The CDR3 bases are TGTGCCTGGAGTAGACTAGCGGGGATACACAATGAGCAGTTCTTC.

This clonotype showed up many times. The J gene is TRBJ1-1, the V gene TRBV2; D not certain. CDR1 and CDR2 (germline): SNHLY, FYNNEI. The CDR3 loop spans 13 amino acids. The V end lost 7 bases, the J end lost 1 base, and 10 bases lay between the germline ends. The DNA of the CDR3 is TGTGCCAGCATGGTAGGGCCGAACACTGAAGCTTTCTTT. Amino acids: CASMVGPNTEAFF. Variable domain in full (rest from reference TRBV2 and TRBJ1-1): EPEVTQTPSHQVTQMGQEVILRCVPISNHLYFYWYRQILGQKVEFLVSFYNNEISEKSEIFDDQFSVERPDGSNFTLKIRSTKLEDSAMYFCASMVGPNTEAFFGQGTRLTVV.

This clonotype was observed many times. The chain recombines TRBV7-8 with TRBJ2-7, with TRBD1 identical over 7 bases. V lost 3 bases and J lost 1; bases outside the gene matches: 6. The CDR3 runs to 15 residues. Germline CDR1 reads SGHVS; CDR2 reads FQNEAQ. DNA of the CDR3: TGTGCCAGCAGCTTTCGACAGGGCGAGTCCTACGAGCAGTACTTC. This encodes CASSFRQGESYEQYF.

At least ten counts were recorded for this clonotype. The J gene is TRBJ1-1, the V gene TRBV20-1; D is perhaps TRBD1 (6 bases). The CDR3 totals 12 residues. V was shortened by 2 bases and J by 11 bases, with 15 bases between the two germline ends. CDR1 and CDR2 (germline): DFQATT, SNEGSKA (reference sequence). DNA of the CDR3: TGCAGTGCTAGAATGGGGGCAGTGGGGGCTTTCTTT. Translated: CSARMGAVGAFF.

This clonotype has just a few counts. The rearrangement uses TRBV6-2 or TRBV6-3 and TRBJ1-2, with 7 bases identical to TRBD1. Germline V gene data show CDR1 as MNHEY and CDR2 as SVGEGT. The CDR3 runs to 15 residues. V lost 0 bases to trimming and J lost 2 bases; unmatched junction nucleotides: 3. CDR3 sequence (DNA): TGTGCCAGCAGTTACTCGACAGGGAACAACTATGGCTACACCTTC. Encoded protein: CASSYSTGNNYGYTF.

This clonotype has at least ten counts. The DNA for the CDR3 is TGTGCCAGCAGCCCCGGGACAGGGGATATTCGGAATCAGCCCCAGCATTTT. Its protein product is CASSPGTGDIRNQPQHF. The chain has TRBV6-1 and TRBJ1-5; 10 bases agree with TRBD1. V dropped 6 bases and J dropped 4; count of bases not matched to a gene: 12. CDR1 MNHNS and CDR2 SASEGT come from the germline V gene. CDR3 length: 17 residues.

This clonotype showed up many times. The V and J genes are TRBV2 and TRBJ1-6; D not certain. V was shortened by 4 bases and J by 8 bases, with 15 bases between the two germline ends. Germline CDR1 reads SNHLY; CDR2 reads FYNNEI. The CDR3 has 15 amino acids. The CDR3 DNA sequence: TGTGCCAGCAGTGTCGGGGTAGGGTTGGATTCACCCCTCCACTTT. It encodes CASSVGVGLDSPLHF.

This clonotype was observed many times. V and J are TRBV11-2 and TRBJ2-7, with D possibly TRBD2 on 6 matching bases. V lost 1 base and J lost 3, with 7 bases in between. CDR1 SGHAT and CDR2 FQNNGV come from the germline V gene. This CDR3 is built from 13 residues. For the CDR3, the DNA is TGTGCCAGCAGCTTAGGAGCGGGCTACGAGCAGTACTTC. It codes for CASSLGAGYEQYF.

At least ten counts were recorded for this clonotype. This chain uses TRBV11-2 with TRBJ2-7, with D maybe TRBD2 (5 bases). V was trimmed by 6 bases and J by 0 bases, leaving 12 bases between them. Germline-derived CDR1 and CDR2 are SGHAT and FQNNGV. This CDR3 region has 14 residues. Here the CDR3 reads CASRPTGSSYEQYF. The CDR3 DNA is TGTGCCAGCAGGCCGACTGGGAGCTCCTACGAGCAGTACTTC.